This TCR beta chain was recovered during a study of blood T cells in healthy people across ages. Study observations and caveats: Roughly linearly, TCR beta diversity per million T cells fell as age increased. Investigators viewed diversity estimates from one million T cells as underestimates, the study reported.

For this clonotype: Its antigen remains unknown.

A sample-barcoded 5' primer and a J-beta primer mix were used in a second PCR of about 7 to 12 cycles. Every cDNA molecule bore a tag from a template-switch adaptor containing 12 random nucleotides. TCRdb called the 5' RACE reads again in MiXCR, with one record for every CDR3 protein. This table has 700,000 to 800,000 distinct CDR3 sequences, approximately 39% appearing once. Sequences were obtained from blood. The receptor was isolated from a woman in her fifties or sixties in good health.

The CDR3 region is CASSVTFEQYF. CDR3 DNA sequence: TGTGCCAGTAGTGTGACCTTTGAGCAGTACTTC. V and J are TRBV19 and TRBJ2-5; no reliable D call. The CDR3 length is 11 residues. Trimming shortened V by 5 bases and J by 11 bases, and 12 bases separated the two germline ends. From germline, CDR1 is LNHDA and CDR2 SQIVND (reference sequence).